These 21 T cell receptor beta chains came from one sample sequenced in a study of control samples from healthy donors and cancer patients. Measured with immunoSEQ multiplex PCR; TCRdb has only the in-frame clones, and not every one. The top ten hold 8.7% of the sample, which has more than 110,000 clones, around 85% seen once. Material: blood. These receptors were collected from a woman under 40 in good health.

The DNA of the CDR3 is TGTGCCAGCAGCCACCTACCAAGCGGGAGACTAACTGAGCAGTTCTTC. Translation: CASSHLPSGRLTEQFF. V is TRBV3-1 (or the pseudogene TRBV3-2) and J is TRBJ2-1; 8 bases line up with TRBD2. Unmatched junction bases numbered 13, after V lost 3 bases and J lost 9 bases. The CDR3 spans 16 residues. Germline values: CDR1 LGHDT, CDR2 YNNKEL (reference sequence).

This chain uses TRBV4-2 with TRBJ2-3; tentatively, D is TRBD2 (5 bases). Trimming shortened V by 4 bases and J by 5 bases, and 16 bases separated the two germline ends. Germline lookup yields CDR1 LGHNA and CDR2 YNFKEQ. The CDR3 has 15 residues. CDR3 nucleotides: TGTGCCAGCAGCCCCCGGTCGGCCCGGGAAGATACGCAGTATTTT. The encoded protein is CASSPRSAREDTQYF.

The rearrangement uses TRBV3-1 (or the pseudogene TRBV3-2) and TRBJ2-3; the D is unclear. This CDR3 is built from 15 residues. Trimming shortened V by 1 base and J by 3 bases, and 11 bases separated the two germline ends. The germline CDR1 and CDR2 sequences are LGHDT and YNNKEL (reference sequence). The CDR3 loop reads CASSQGPGVTDTQYF. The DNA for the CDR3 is TGTGCCAGCAGCCAAGGACCGGGCGTGACAGATACGCAGTATTTT.

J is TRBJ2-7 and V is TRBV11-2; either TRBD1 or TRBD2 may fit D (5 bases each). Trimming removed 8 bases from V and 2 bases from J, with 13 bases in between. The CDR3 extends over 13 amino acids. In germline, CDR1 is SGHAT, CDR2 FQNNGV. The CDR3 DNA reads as TGTGCCAGCGGGGACGGCGGCCCCTACGAGCAGTACTTC. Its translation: CASGDGGPYEQYF.

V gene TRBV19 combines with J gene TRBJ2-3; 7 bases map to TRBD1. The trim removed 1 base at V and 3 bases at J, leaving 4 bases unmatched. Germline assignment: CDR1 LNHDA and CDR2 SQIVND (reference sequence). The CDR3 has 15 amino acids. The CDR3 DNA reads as TGTGCCAGTAGTATAGTACCAGGGGGAACAGATACGCAGTATTTT. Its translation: CASSIVPGGTDTQYF.

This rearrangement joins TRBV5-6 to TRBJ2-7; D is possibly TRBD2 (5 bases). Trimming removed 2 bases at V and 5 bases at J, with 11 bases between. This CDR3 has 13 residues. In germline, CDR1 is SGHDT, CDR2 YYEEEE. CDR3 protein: CASSFPFGDEQYF. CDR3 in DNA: TGTGCCAGCAGCTTCCCCTTCGGGGACGAGCAGTACTTC.

CDR3 bases: TGTGCCAGCAGCTTAGGGCCGGGGACTAGCGCACAAGAGACCCAGTACTTC. It is translated as CASSLGPGTSAQETQYF. The rearrangement joins TRBV11-2 to TRBJ2-5; 10 bases match TRBD2. Germline V gene lookup returns CDR1 SGHAT and CDR2 FQNNGV. The CDR3 spans 17 residues. Trimming cost V 1 base and J 2 bases; bases outside gene matches: 7.

In DNA, the CDR3 is TGCGCCAGCACCCTGACAGGTCTCAAAGGGGAGCTGTTTTTT. This translates into CASTLTGLKGELFF. V usage is TRBV5-1 and J usage is TRBJ2-2, with a weak D call TRBD1 (6 bases). V lost 6 bases, J lost 8 bases, and 17 bases lay in between. The CDR3 contains 14 residues. CDR1 and CDR2 from the germline V gene are SGHRS and YFSETQ.

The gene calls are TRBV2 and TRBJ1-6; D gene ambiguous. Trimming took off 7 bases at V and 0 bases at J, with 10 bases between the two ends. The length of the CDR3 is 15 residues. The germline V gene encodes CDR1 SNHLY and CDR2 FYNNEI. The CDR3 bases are TGTGCCAGCATCGGCGGAAGCTCCTATAATTCACCCCTCCACTTT. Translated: CASIGGSSYNSPLHF.

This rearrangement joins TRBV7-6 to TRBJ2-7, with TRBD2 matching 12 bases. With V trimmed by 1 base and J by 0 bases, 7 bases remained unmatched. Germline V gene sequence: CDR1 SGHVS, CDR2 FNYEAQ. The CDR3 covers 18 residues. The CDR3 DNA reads TGTGCCAGCAGCTTAGAGTTGGGACTAGCGGGTCGCTCCTACGAGCAGTACTTC. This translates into CASSLELGLAGRSYEQYF.

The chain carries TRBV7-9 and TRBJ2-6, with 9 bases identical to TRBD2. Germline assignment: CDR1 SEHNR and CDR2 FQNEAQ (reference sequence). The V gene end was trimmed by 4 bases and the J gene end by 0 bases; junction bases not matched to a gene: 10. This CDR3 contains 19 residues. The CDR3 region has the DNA TGTGCCAGCAGCTCTAATTACGGACTAGCGATCTCTGGGGCCAACGTCCTGACTTTC. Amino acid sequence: CASSSNYGLAISGANVLTF.

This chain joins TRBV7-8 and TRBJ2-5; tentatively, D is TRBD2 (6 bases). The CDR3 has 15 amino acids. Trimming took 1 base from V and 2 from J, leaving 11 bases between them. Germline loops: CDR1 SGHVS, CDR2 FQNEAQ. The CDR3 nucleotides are TGTGCCAGCAGCTTAGTCGGGGGAGATCAAGAGACCCAGTACTTC. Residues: CASSLVGGDQETQYF.

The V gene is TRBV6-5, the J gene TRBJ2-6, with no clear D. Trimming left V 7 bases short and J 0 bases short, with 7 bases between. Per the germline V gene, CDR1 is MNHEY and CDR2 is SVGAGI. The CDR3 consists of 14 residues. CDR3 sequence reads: CASTDPSGANVLTF. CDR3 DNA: TGTGCCAGCACCGACCCCTCTGGGGCCAACGTCCTGACTTTC.

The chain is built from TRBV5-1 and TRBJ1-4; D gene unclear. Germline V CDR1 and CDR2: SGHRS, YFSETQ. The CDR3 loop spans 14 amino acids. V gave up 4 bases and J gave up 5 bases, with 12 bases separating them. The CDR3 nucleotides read TGCGCCAGCAGCCAAGACACCCAGAATGAAAAACTGTTTTTT. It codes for CASSQDTQNEKLFF.

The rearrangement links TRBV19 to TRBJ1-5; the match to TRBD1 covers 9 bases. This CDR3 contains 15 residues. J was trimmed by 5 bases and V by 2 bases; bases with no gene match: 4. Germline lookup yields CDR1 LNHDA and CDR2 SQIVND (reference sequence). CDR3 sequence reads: CASSIHRGPYQPQHF. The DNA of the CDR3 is TGTGCCAGTAGTATACACAGGGGGCCCTATCAGCCCCAGCATTTT. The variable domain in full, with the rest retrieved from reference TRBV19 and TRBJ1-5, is DGGITQSPKYLFRKEGQNVTLSCEQNLNHDAMYWYRQDPGQGLRLIYYSQIVNDFQKGDIAEGYSVSREKKESFPLTVTSAQKNPTAFYLCASSIHRGPYQPQHFGDGTRLSIL.

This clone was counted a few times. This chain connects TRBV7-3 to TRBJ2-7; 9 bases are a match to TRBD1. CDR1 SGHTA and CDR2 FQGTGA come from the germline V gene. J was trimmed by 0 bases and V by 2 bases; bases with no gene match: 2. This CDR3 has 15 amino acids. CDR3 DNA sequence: TGTGCCAGCAGCTTAGGACAGGGGAGCTCCTACGAGCAGTACTTC. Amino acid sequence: CASSLGQGSSYEQYF.

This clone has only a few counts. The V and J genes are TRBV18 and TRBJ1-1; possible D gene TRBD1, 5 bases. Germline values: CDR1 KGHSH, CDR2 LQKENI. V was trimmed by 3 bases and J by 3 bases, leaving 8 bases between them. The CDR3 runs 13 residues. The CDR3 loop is CASSPSGYTEAFF. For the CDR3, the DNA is TGTGCCAGCTCACCCTCAGGGTACACTGAAGCTTTCTTT.

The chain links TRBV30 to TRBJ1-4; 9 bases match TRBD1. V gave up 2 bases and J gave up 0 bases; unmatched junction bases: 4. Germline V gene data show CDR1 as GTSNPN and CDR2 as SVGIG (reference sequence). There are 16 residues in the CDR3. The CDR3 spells CAWSRRQGATNEKLFF. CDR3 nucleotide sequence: TGTGCCTGGAGTAGGAGACAGGGGGCAACTAATGAAAAACTGTTTTTT.

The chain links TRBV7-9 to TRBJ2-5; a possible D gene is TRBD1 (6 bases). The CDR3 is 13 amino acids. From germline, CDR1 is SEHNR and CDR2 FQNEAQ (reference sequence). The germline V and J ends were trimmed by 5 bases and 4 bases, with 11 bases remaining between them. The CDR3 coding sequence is TGTGCCAGCAGCCGAACAGGGTTAGAGACCCAGTACTTC. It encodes CASSRTGLETQYF.

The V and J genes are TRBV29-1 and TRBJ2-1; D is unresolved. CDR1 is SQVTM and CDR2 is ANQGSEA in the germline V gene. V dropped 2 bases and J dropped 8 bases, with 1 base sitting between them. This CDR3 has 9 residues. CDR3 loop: CSVEHEQFF. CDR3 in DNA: TGCAGCGTTGAACATGAGCAGTTCTTC.

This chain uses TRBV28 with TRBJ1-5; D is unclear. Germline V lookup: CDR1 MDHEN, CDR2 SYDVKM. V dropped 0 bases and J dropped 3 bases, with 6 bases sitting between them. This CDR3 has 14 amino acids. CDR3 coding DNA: TGTGCCAGCAGTTTATGGCAGGACAATCAGCCCCAGCATTTT. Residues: CASSLWQDNQPQHF.